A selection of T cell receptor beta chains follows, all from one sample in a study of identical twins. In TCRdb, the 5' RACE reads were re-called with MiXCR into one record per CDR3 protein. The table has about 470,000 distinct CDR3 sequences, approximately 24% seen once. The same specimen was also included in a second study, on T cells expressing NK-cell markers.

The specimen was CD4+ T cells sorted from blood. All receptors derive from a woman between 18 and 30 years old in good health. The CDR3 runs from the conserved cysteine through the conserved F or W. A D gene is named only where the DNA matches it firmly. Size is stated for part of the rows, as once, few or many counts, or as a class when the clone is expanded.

CDR3: CASSFAHYGYTF
DNA: TGTGCCAGCAGCTTTGCACACTATGGCTACACCTTC
V: TRBV7-9
J: TRBJ1-2
size: few
D: -

CDR3: CASSPSLPMISGANVLTF
DNA: TGTGCCAGCTCACCTTCCCTCCCTATGATCTCTGGGGCCAACGTCCTGACTTTC
V: TRBV18
J: TRBJ2-6
size: -
D: -

CDR3: CASSGANGLYEQYF
DNA: TGCGCCAGCTCAGGGGCGAATGGACTGTACGAGCAGTACTTC
V: TRBV5-1
J: TRBJ2-7
size: -
D: -

CDR3: CAWSRQGAGGYNEQFF
DNA: TGTGCCTGGAGCCGCCAGGGGGCGGGAGGGTACAATGAGCAGTTCTTC
V: TRBV30
J: TRBJ2-1
size: -
D: -

CDR3: CASRDTDTQYF
DNA: TGTGCCAGCAGGGACACAGATACGCAGTATTTT
V: TRBV2
J: TRBJ2-3
size: few
D: -

CDR3: CASSFELDTDTQYF
DNA: TGCGCCAGCAGCTTTGAACTAGACACAGATACGCAGTATTTT
V: TRBV5-1
J: TRBJ2-3
size: -
D: -

CDR3: CASSIHDGIAGDGQYF
DNA: TGTGCCAGTAGTATACACGATGGGATAGCGGGAGACGGGCAGTATTTT
V: TRBV19
J: TRBJ2-3
size: -
D: TRBD2

CDR3: CASSFVPSGRLKVDTQYF
DNA: TGTGCCAGCAGTTTTGTCCCTAGCGGGAGGCTGAAGGTGGATACGCAGTATTTT
V: TRBV6-2/TRBV6-3
J: TRBJ2-3
size: -
D: TRBD2

CDR3: CATSRVVADTQYF
DNA: TGTGCCACCAGCAGAGTAGTGGCAGATACGCAGTATTTT
V: TRBV15
J: TRBJ2-3
size: many
D: -

CDR3: CASRVLGGLYNEQLF
DNA: TGTGCCAGCAGAGTCCTCGGGGGATTATACAATGAGCAGCTCTTC
V: TRBV28
J: TRBJ2-1
size: -
D: -

CDR3: CSAREVNTEAFF
DNA: TGCAGTGCTAGAGAAGTGAACACTGAAGCTTTCTTT
V: TRBV20-1
J: TRBJ1-1
size: many
D: -

CDR3: CASSQYPRFGSGNYEQYF
DNA: TGTGCCAGCAGCCAATACCCCCGTTTCGGGAGCGGGAACTACGAGCAGTACTTC
V: TRBV12-3/TRBV12-4
J: TRBJ2-7
size: few
D: TRBD2

CDR3: CYGGQLNYGYTF
DNA: TGCTATGGGGGGCAGCTTAACTATGGCTACACCTTC
V: TRBV20-1
J: TRBJ1-2
size: few
D: -

CDR3: CASSPSRGAVQETQYF
DNA: TGTGCCAGCAGTCCTTCGAGGGGGGCTGTCCAAGAGACCCAGTACTTC
V: TRBV7-8
J: TRBJ2-5
size: -
D: -

CDR3: CASSLISGELFF
DNA: TGTGCCAGCAGTTTAATTTCCGGGGAGCTGTTTTTT
V: TRBV27
J: TRBJ2-2
size: few
D: -

CDR3: CASSLDLIAGANVLTF
DNA: TGCGCCAGCAGCTTGGACTTGATAGCTGGGGCCAACGTCCTGACTTTC
V: TRBV5-1
J: TRBJ2-6
size: few
D: -

CDR3: CATSSWDRVNYGYTF
DNA: TGTGCCACCAGCAGCTGGGACAGGGTCAACTATGGCTACACCTTC
V: TRBV15
J: TRBJ1-2
size: few
D: TRBD1

CDR3: CASSTGQDNEQFF
DNA: TGTGCCAGTAGTACGGGACAGGACAATGAGCAGTTCTTC
V: TRBV19
J: TRBJ2-1
size: -
D: TRBD1

CDR3: CASSRDDRDGEQFF
DNA: TGTGCCAGCAGTCGCGATGACAGGGACGGTGAGCAGTTCTTC
V: TRBV6-1
J: TRBJ2-1
size: many
D: TRBD1

CDR3: CASSHSGYSYEQYF
DNA: TGTGCCAGCAGCCACAGCGGGTATTCCTACGAGCAGTACTTC
V: TRBV3-1
J: TRBJ2-7
size: few
D: -

CDR3: CAITKTGTQRGEQYF
DNA: TGTGCCATCACTAAGACCGGGACACAGAGGGGCGAGCAGTACTTC
V: TRBV10-3
J: TRBJ2-7
size: -
D: -

CDR3: CSVAGGDGAYEQYF
DNA: TGCAGCGTTGCCGGGGGGGACGGGGCCTACGAGCAGTACTTC
V: TRBV29-1
J: TRBJ2-7
size: few
D: TRBD2

CDR3: CASSLVSLWETQYF
DNA: TGTGCCAGCAGCTTAGTGTCCTTATGGGAGACCCAGTACTTC
V: TRBV11-3
J: TRBJ2-5
size: -
D: -

CDR3: CASSLFPGELFF
DNA: TGTGCCAGCAGTTTATTTCCCGGGGAGCTGTTTTTT
V: TRBV27
J: TRBJ2-2
size: few
D: -

CDR3: CASSGGAPTSTSGANVLTF
DNA: TGCGCCAGCAGCGGCGGGGCCCCGACTTCGACTTCTGGGGCCAACGTCCTGACTTTC
V: TRBV5-1
J: TRBJ2-6
size: -
D: -

CDR3: CATRILKAAKNIQYF
DNA: TGTGCCACCAGGATACTGAAGGCGGCCAAAAACATTCAGTACTTC
V: TRBV24-1
J: TRBJ2-4
size: -
D: -

CDR3: CASSPTSGYSNEQFF
DNA: TGTGCCAGCAGCCCGACTAGCGGGTACTCCAATGAGCAGTTCTTC
V: TRBV12-3/TRBV12-4
J: TRBJ2-1
size: -
D: TRBD2

CDR3: CSAKTGTWKETQYF
DNA: TGCAGTGCTAAAACCGGGACTTGGAAAGAGACCCAGTACTTC
V: TRBV20-1
J: TRBJ2-5
size: few
D: -